These T cell receptor beta chains were read from a single sample in a study of OX40 agonist ivuxolimab in advanced cancers. Method: immunoSEQ multiplex PCR; TCRdb's copy keeps in-frame clones and lacks some. The repertoire holds roughly 50,000 clones, with 85% to 90% as singletons. Specimen: CD4+ or CD8+ T cells sorted from blood, collected in a trial of the OX40 agonist ivuxolimab. These receptors all come from an adult with an advanced solid tumor such as melanoma, head and neck, liver or kidney cancer. Both conserved end residues are part of each CDR3. The D gene is left open where the match is weak. For some rows the clone size is stated as once, few or many, or as a class when expanded; others skip it.

j_call clone_size d_call v_call cdr3_nt cdr3_aa
TRBJ1-2 . . TRBV15 TGTGCCACCAGCAGGGGCGGTAACTATGGCTACACCTTC CATSRGGNYGYTF
TRBJ2-3 . TRBD2 TRBV19 TGTGCCAGTATCCGGGCGGGGGCAGATACGCAGTATTTT CASIRAGADTQYF
TRBJ1-1 . . TRBV11-2 TGTGCCAGCAGCTTAAGCTTATCTATCCCCTCACCTGAAGCTTTCTTT CASSLSLSIPSPEAFF
TRBJ1-2 . . TRBV28 TGTGCCAGCAGTTTACCGTCCTATGGCTACACCTTC CASSLPSYGYTF
TRBJ2-1 . . TRBV6-5 TGTGCCAGCAGTCTCCGGGACCCACTAAATGAGCAGTTCTTC CASSLRDPLNEQFF
TRBJ1-4 . . TRBV29-1 TGCAGCGTCACGACAGCGTCGGGTGAAAAACTGTTTTTT CSVTTASGEKLFF
TRBJ1-2 . . TRBV7-2 TGTGCCAGCAGCCCATCCAGATGGTATGGCTACACCTTC CASSPSRWYGYTF
TRBJ1-4 . TRBD1 TRBV2 TGTGCCAGCAGGGAGACAGGGAGGGAAAAACTGTTTTTT CASRETGREKLFF
TRBJ1-5 . . TRBV15 TGTGCCACCAGCAGGGATCGGGGGGCTAGTCAGCCCCAGCATTTT CATSRDRGASQPQHF
TRBJ2-5 . . TRBV28 TGTGCCAGCAGTTCGCGTAAAGGGGCAGCCCGGGAGACCCAGTACTTC CASSSRKGAARETQYF
TRBJ1-2 once TRBD1 TRBV5-8 TGTGCCAGCAGCCTGAAAGACAGGGTCTATGGCTACACCTTC CASSLKDRVYGYTF
TRBJ1-1 once . TRBV30 TGTGCCTGGAACAGGGTGGGCACTGAAGCTTTCTTT CAWNRVGTEAFF
TRBJ1-2 . . TRBV5-1 TGCGCCAGCACCCCGGGGAGCACTAACTATGGCTACACCTTC CASTPGSTNYGYTF
TRBJ2-1 . TRBD2 TRBV11-2 TGTGCCAGCAGCTCAAGGACTAGCGTGAATGAGCAGTTCTTC CASSSRTSVNEQFF
TRBJ1-4 . TRBD1 TRBV5-4 TGTGCCAGCAGCCTCACAGGGGCTGAAAAACTGTTTTTT CASSLTGAEKLFF
TRBJ2-7 . . TRBV30 TGTGCCTGGAGTCCGACTAGAGACCTCTACGAGCAGTACTTC CAWSPTRDLYEQYF
TRBJ1-2 . TRBD1 TRBV28 TGTGCCAGCAGTTTACCTACGAGGGACAGGGGGCGCGGCTATGGCTACACCTTC CASSLPTRDRGRGYGYTF
TRBJ1-4 . TRBD1 TRBV6-1 TGTGCCAGCACCGCAGGGGGTAATAATGAAAAACTGTTTTTT CASTAGGNNEKLFF
TRBJ2-7 few . TRBV5-1 TGCGCCAGCAGCCCTTTCCCCCAGGACTACGAGCAGTACTTC CASSPFPQDYEQYF
TRBJ1-1 . TRBD1 TRBV19 TGTGCCAGCATCCGTTCCGGGACAGGGGATTTGAACACTGAAGCTTTCTTT CASIRSGTGDLNTEAFF
TRBJ2-3 once TRBD2 TRBV6-5 TGTGCCAGCAGAACCCCCTCGGGAGGGACAGATACGCAGTATTTT CASRTPSGGTDTQYF
TRBJ1-1 . . TRBV7-2 TGTGCCAGCAGCTCGAACGGGGACACTGAAGCTTTCTTT CASSSNGDTEAFF
TRBJ1-1 . TRBD1 TRBV7-9 TGTGCCAGCAGCCCCGGGACAGCGGGGACTGAAGCTTTCTTT CASSPGTAGTEAFF
TRBJ1-4 . . TRBV10-3 TGTGCCATCAGCAGAGCAACTAATGAAAAACTGTTTTTT CAISRATNEKLFF
TRBJ1-4 once . TRBV30 TGTGCCTGGCTTTATTTTCTTGGTTATGGTGAAAAACTGTTTTTT CAWLYFLGYGEKLFF
TRBJ2-2 . TRBD2 TRBV2 TGTGCCAGCGGAGGATTAAGCGGGGACACCGGGGAGCTGTTTTTT CASGGLSGDTGELFF
TRBJ1-2 . . TRBV28 TGTGCCAGCGTGGTGGACAGCAATAACTATGGCTACACCTTC CASVVDSNNYGYTF
TRBJ1-2 . TRBD1 TRBV7-9 TGTGCCAGCAGCCGACGACAGGGGCTCGATGGCTACACCTTC CASSRRQGLDGYTF
TRBJ2-3 . TRBD2 TRBV28 TGTGCCAGCAGTACTAGCGGGATCACAGATACGCAGTATTTT CASSTSGITDTQYF
TRBJ2-5 . TRBD1 TRBV29-1 TGCAGCGTTGGGGACGGACAGGGGGCGAGGGAGACCCAGTACTTC CSVGDGQGARETQYF
TRBJ2-7 . . TRBV7-9 TGTGCCAGCAGCTCCCGACACCAGATTTACGAGCAGTACTTC CASSSRHQIYEQYF
TRBJ1-2 . . TRBV5-5 TGTGCCAGCAGCTTCGGGGACACACCCAATTACGGCTACACCTTC CASSFGDTPNYGYTF
TRBJ1-1 . . TRBV2 TGTGCCAGCAGAGCAGAACCGAACACTGAAGCTTTCTTT CASRAEPNTEAFF
TRBJ2-1 . TRBD2 TRBV9 TGTGCCAGCAGCGTAAAAAGCGGGGGGGCTTCCTACAATGAGCAGTTCTTC CASSVKSGGASYNEQFF
TRBJ1-2 . . TRBV9 TGTGCCAGCAGCGTAGCTTCAACCTATGGCTACACCTTC CASSVASTYGYTF
TRBJ2-2 . . TRBV7-2 TGTGCCAGCAGCTTTCGCGGCGGGAACACCGGGGAGCTGTTTTTT CASSFRGGNTGELFF
TRBJ1-1 . . TRBV5-1 TGCGCCAGCAGCCGAGGGCAGGGGAACACTGAAGCTTTCTTT CASSRGQGNTEAFF
TRBJ1-6 . TRBD1 TRBV5-8 TGTGCCAGCAGCCCGACAGGGGTCTCACCCCTCCACTTT CASSPTGVSPLHF
TRBJ1-5 . TRBD1 TRBV15 TGTGCCACCTCTCGACAGGGGAAGGTGCAGCCCCAGCATTTT CATSRQGKVQPQHF
TRBJ1-2 . TRBD1 TRBV6-5 TGTGCCAGCAGCACCTCCTCGACAGGGATCGGCGGCTACACCTTC CASSTSSTGIGGYTF
TRBJ1-1 . . TRBV4-1 TGCGCCAGCAGCCAAAAGAGGTTAGTAATGAACACTGAAGCTTTCTTT CASSQKRLVMNTEAFF
TRBJ2-5 . TRBD2 TRBV27 TGTGCCAGCGGGCGGGGGGGGACCCAGTACTTC CASGRGGTQYF
TRBJ2-5 . TRBD1 TRBV18 TGTGCCAGCTCACCAGGACAGGGGGAGACCCAGTACTTC CASSPGQGETQYF
TRBJ2-3 . . TRBV19 TGTGCCAGTAGTATAGGTTTCAGGGGTTTTTCAGATACGCAGTATTTT CASSIGFRGFSDTQYF
TRBJ1-3 . . TRBV6-5 TGTGCCAGCACTAGAGGGGACTCTGGAAACACCATATATTTT CASTRGDSGNTIYF
TRBJ2-2 . . TRBV27 TGTGCCAGCAGTTTACTCGGGACAAGGAACACCGGGGAGCTGTTTTTT CASSLLGTRNTGELFF
TRBJ2-1 . TRBD2 TRBV6-6 TGTGCCAGCAGTTACAGCGGGACTAGCGGAAGGGGTGAGCAGTTCTTC CASSYSGTSGRGEQFF
TRBJ2-7 few . TRBV5-4 TGTGCCAGCAGCTACCCCGGTCTCAATAGGGAGTACTTC CASSYPGLNREYF
TRBJ2-7 . TRBD1 TRBV11-2 TGTGCCAGCAGCCGACAGGGGGGCTACGAGCAGTACTTC CASSRQGGYEQYF
TRBJ2-3 . TRBD2 TRBV30 TGTGCCCGAGGGACTAGCGACACAGATACGCAGTATTTT CARGTSDTDTQYF
TRBJ1-1 once . TRBV30 TGTGCCTGGAGCCTTCGGCTGAACACTGAAGCTTTCTTT CAWSLRLNTEAFF
TRBJ2-2 . TRBD1 TRBV6-5 TGTGCCAGCAGACTCGACAGGGGGCGCACCGGGGAGCTGTTTTTT CASRLDRGRTGELFF
TRBJ2-2 . . TRBV18 TGTGCCAGCTCAACCGAGACGGGACTTAACACCGGGGAGCTGTTTTTT CASSTETGLNTGELFF
TRBJ2-7 . . TRBV19 TGTGCCAGTAGAGGGGGGACATCCTACGAGCAGTACTTC CASRGGTSYEQYF
TRBJ2-7 . TRBD2 TRBV27 TGTGCCAGCAGTTTATCCGGGACTAGTACGGCGAGGTGGTACTTC CASSLSGTSTARWYF
TRBJ2-1 . . TRBV4-1 TGCGCCAGCAGCCAAGATCTGTCTTATGAGCAGTTCTTC CASSQDLSYEQFF
TRBJ1-2 . TRBD1 TRBV7-2 TGTGCCAGCCACCGGACAGGCAACTATGGCTACACCTTC CASHRTGNYGYTF
TRBJ1-2 . . TRBV4-1 TGCGCCAGCAGCCCCTCCCTGTCGGGACTAAGCTATGGCTACACCTTC CASSPSLSGLSYGYTF
TRBJ1-4 few . TRBV7-2 TGTGCCAGCAGAGACCGGGGCTGGTCTAATGAAAAACTGTTTTTT CASRDRGWSNEKLFF